The T cell receptor (beta chain) described here comes from a study of blood T cell repertoires in COVID-19. Background on the study: From the United States, Italy and Spain came samples of acute and convalescent COVID-19.

Repertoires were generated with immunoSEQ multiplex PCR, while TCRdb's copy carries only in-frame clones and drops some. The sample has about 260,000 clones, about 90% seen once; the top ten hold approximately 1.4%. The receptor comes from a woman aged 40 to 49 who had recovered from COVID-19. Source material: peripheral blood.

CDR3 coding DNA: TGTGCCAGCAGCCCGGAGGGAAATGAAAAACTGTTTTTT. Translation: CASSPEGNEKLFF. The rearrangement uses TRBV7-9 and TRBJ1-4; D is uncertain. V lost 5 bases, J lost 5 bases, and 9 bases lay in between. CDR3 length equals 13 residues. Germline V gene lookup returns CDR1 SEHNR and CDR2 FQNEAQ (reference sequence).